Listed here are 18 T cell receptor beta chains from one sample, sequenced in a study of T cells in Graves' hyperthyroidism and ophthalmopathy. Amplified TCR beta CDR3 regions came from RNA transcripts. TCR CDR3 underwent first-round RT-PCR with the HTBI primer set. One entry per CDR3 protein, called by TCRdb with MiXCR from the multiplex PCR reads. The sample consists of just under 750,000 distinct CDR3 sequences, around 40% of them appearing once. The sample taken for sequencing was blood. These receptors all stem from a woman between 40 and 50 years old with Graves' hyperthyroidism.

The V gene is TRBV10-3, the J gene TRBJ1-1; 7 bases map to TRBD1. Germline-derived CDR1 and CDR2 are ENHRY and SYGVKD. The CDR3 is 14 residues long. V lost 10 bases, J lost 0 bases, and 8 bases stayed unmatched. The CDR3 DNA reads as TGTGCCACCCAATCGGGACAGATGAACACTGAAGCTTTCTTT. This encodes CATQSGQMNTEAFF.

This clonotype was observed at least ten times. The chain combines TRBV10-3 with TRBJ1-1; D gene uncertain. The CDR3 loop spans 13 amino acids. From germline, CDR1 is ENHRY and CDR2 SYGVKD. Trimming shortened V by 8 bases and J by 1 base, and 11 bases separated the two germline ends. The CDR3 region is CAIQAGENTEAFF. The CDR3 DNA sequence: TGTGCCATCCAGGCAGGCGAGAACACTGAAGCTTTCTTT.

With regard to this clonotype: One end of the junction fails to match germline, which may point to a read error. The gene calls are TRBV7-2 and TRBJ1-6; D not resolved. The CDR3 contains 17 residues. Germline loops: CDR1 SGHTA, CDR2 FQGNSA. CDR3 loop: CASSLLGWRDKNSPLHF. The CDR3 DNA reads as TGCGCCAGCAGCCTCCTAGGGTGGCGGGATAAAAATTCACCCCTCCACTTT. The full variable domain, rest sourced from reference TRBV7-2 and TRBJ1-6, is GAGVSQSPSNKVTEKGKDVELRCDPISGHTALYWYRQSLGQGLEFLIYFQGNSAPDKSGLPSDRFSAERTGGSVSTLTIQRTQQEDSAVYLCASSLLGWRDKNSPLHFGNGTRLTVT.

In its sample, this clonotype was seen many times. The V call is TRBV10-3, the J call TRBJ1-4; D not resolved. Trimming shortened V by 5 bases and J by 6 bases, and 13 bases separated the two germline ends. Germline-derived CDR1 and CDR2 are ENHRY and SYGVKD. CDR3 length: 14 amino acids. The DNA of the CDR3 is TGTGCCATCAGTCATAGGGCGGAGGATGAAAAACTGTTTTTT. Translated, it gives CAISHRAEDEKLFF.

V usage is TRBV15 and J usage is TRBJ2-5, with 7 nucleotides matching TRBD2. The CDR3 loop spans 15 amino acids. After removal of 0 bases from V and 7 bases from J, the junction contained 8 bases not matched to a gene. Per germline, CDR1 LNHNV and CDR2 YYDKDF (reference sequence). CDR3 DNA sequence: TGTGCCACCAGCAGAGATCGGGCGTCGGGAGGGACCCAGTACTTC. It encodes CATSRDRASGGTQYF.

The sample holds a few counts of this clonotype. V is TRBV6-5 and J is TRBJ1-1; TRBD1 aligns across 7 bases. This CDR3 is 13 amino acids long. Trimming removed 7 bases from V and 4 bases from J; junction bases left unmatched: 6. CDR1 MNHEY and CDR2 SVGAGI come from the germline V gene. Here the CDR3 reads CASTGQPGTEAFF. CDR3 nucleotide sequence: TGTGCCAGCACGGGACAGCCCGGCACTGAAGCTTTCTTT.

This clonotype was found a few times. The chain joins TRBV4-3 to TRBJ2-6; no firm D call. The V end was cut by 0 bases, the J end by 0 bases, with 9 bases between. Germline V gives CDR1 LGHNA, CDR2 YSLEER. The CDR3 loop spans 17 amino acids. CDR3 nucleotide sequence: TGCGCCAGCAGCCAAGAGGGAACCAGCTCTGGGGCCAACGTCCTGACTTTC. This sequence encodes CASSQEGTSSGANVLTF.

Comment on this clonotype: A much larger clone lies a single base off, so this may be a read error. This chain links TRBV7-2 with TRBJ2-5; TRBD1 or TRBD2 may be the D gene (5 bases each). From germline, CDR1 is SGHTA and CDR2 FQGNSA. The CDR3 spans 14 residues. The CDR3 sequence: CASSLQDFREAQYF. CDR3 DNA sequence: TGTGCCAGCAGCCTACAGGACTTCCGAGAGGCCCAGTACTTC.

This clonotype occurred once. In DNA form, the CDR3 reads TGTGCCACCAGCAGAACCTCAGGGGAACCCGGGGAGCTGTTTTTT. Amino acids: CATSRTSGEPGELFF. This chain joins TRBV15 and TRBJ2-2; TRBD1 might be the D (6 bases). Germline CDR1 and CDR2: LNHNV and YYDKDF (reference sequence). The CDR3 consists of 15 residues. Trimming cost V 2 bases and J 6 bases, with 13 bases left between them. The complete variable domain, with remaining parts taken from reference TRBV15 and TRBJ2-2, reads DAMVIQNPRYQVTQFGKPVTLSCSQTLNHNVMYWYQQKSSQAPKLLFHYYDKDFNNEADTPDNFQSRRPNTSFCFLDIRSPGLGDTAMYLCATSRTSGEPGELFFGEGSRLTVL.

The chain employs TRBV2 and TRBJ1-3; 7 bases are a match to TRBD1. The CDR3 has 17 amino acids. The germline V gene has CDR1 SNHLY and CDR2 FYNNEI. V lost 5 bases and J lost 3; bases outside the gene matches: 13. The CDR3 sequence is CASSKGAGGPVGNTIYF. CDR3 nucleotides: TGTGCCAGCAGTAAGGGGGCAGGGGGTCCTGTTGGAAACACCATATATTTT.

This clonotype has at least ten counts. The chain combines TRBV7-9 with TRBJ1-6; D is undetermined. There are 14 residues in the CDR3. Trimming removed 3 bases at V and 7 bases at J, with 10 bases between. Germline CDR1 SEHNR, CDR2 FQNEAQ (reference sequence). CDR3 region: CASSLDQQNSPLHF. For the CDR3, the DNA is TGTGCCAGCAGCTTGGATCAGCAAAATTCACCCCTCCACTTT.

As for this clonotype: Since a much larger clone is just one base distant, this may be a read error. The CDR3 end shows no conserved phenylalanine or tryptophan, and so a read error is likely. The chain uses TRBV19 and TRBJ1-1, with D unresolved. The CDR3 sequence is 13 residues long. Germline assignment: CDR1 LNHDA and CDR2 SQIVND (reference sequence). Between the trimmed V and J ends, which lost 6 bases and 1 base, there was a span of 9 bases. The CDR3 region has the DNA TGTGCCAGTAGACCCGAGGGGAACACTGAAGCTTTCCTT. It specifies CASRPEGNTEAFL.

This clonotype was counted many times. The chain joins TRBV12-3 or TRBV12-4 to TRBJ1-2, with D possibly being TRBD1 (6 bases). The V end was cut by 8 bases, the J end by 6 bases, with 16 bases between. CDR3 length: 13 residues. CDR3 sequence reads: CASVPEAGDGYTF. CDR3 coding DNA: TGTGCCAGCGTTCCCGAGGCAGGGGATGGCTACACCTTC.

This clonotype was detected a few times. The DNA of the CDR3 is TGTGCCAGCAGCGCCGTACAGGCCCCGAACACTGAAGCTTTCTTT. Translating it yields CASSAVQAPNTEAFF. The rearrangement uses TRBV9 and TRBJ1-1, with a weak D call TRBD1 (5 bases). V was pared by 3 bases and J by 1 base, with 13 bases between. CDR3 length: 15 residues. Looked up from germline, CDR1 is SGDLS and CDR2 is YYNGEE.

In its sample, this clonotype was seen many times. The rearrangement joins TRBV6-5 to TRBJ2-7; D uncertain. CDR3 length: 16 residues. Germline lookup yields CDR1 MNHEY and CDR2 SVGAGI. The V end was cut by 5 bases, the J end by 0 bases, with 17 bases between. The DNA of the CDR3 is TGTGCCAGCAGTCGAGGACGGACCGAGAGCTCCTACGAGCAGTACTTC. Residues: CASSRGRTESSYEQYF.

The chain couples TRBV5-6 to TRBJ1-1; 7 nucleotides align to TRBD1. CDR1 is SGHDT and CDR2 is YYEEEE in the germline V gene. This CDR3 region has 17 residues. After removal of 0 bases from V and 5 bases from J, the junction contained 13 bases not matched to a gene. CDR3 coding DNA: TGTGCCAGCAGCTTGGGGGCGGGCAGGGGGTTTAGGACTGAAGCTTTCTTT. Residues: CASSLGAGRGFRTEAFF.

CDR3: CASSYGPDTQYF. The CDR3 region has the DNA TGTGCCAGCAGTTACGGCCCAGATACGCAGTATTTT. This sequence joins TRBV6-6 and TRBJ2-3; no reliable D call. The CDR3 length is 12 residues. V lost 2 bases, J lost 4 bases, and 4 bases lay in between. CDR1 is MNHNY and CDR2 is SVGAGI in the germline V gene (reference sequence).

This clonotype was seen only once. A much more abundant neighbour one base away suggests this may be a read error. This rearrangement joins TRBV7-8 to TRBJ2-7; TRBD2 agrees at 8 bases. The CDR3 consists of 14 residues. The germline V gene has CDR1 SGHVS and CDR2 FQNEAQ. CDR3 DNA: TGTGCCAGCAGCCCTAGCGGGCCTTCCTACGGGCAGTACTTC. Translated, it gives CASSPSGPSYGQYF.